The 28 T cell receptor beta chains presented below share a single source sample, sequenced in a study of cytomegalovirus exposure and HLA in healthy donors. The table came from immunoSEQ multiplex PCR; TCRdb's copy has only in-frame clones and leaves some out. Of roughly 68,000 clones in the sample, roughly 97% were seen once. Sequencing was done on a sample of PBMCs. The receptors derive from a man aged 18 to 35 in good health and CMV-seronegative.

The chain uses TRBV27 and TRBJ2-7; 9 bases are a match to TRBD1. CDR1 MNHEY and CDR2 SMNVEV come from the germline V gene (reference sequence). The length of the CDR3 is 14 residues. V was pared by 5 bases and J by 7 bases, with 9 bases of the junction left unmatched. CDR3 protein: CASSPQTGGEEQYF. CDR3 sequence (DNA): TGTGCCAGCAGTCCCCAGACAGGGGGAGAGGAGCAGTACTTC.

This chain connects TRBV11-2 to TRBJ2-1, with a weak D call TRBD2 (5 bases). Germline CDR1 is SGHAT and CDR2 is FQNNGV. This CDR3 contains 14 residues. The V and J ends lost 1 base and 4 bases respectively, with 8 bases between them. CDR3 nucleotides: TGTGCCAGCAGCTTAGTTGCGGGTTACAATGAGCAGTTCTTC. Translating gives CASSLVAGYNEQFF.

The table lists this clone with a count of one. The rearrangement uses TRBV18 and TRBJ1-4; D uncertain. The CDR3 totals 14 residues. Per the germline V gene, CDR1 is KGHSH and CDR2 is LQKENI. Trimming stripped 6 bases from V and 0 bases from J, with 8 bases between. CDR3 coding DNA: TGTGCCAGCTCGCCCCCTACAACTAATGAAAAACTGTTTTTT. Protein sequence: CASSPPTTNEKLFF.

The chain joins TRBV2 to TRBJ1-1, with D tentatively TRBD1 (5 bases). Germline values: CDR1 SNHLY, CDR2 FYNNEI. Trimming took off 4 bases at V and 2 bases at J, with 11 bases between the two ends. This CDR3 is 14 amino acids long. Here the CDR3 reads CASSGTRLNTEAFF. The CDR3 DNA sequence: TGTGCCAGCAGTGGGACAAGATTAAACACTGAAGCTTTCTTT. The whole variable domain, remainder taken from reference TRBV2 and TRBJ1-1, is EPEVTQTPSHQVTQMGQEVILRCVPISNHLYFYWYRQILGQKVEFLVSFYNNEISEKSEIFDDQFSVERPDGSNFTLKIRSTKLEDSAMYFCASSGTRLNTEAFFGQGTRLTVV.

This rearrangement joins TRBV6-6 to TRBJ1-1; D remains unclear. V gave up 5 bases and J gave up 0 bases, with 13 bases separating them. The CDR3 covers 15 residues. Germline assignment: CDR1 MNHNY and CDR2 SVGAGI (reference sequence). DNA for the CDR3: TGTGCCAGCAGTCGCTCTCCGGGGATGAACACTGAAGCTTTCTTT. Encoded protein: CASSRSPGMNTEAFF.

V and J are TRBV5-4 and TRBJ2-1, with 8 bases identical to TRBD1. Trimming cost V 4 bases and J 5 bases; bases outside gene matches: 8. CDR3 length: 15 amino acids. The germline CDR1 and CDR2 sequences are SGHNT and YYREEE (reference sequence). The CDR3 bases are TGTGCCAGCAGCGGGAGACAGGGGTCAGACAATGAGCAGTTCTTC. This gives the protein CASSGRQGSDNEQFF. Variable domain in full (rest from reference TRBV5-4 and TRBJ2-1): ETGVTQSPTHLIKTRGQQVTLRCSSQSGHNTVSWYQQALGQGPQFIFQYYREEENGRGNFPPRFSGLQFPNYSSELNVNALELDDSALYLCASSGRQGSDNEQFFGPGTRLTVL.

This chain joins TRBV19 and TRBJ1-5; TRBD1 aligns across 9 bases. The germline gives CDR1 LNHDA, CDR2 SQIVND (reference sequence). Unmatched junction bases numbered 14, after V lost 7 bases and J lost 1 base. The CDR3 consists of 18 residues. The CDR3 region has the DNA TGTGCCAGTAAGGAGGGGACAGGGAAATATCGGAGCAATCAGCCCCAGCATTTT. Translation gives CASKEGTGKYRSNQPQHF.

This clone was counted once. CDR3 protein: CASTSREYLPEAFF. CDR3 DNA sequence: TGTGCCAGCACCTCAAGGGAGTACCTCCCTGAAGCTTTCTTT. The chain carries TRBV7-2 and TRBJ1-1, with unresolved D. V gave up 7 bases and J gave up 6 bases, with 18 bases separating them. CDR3 length: 14 amino acids. The germline V gene encodes CDR1 SGHTA and CDR2 FQGNSA.

The chain links TRBV4-1 to TRBJ2-2, with TRBD1 matching over 9 bases. The CDR3 consists of 17 residues. V was pared by 1 base and J by 4 bases, with 7 bases of the junction left unmatched. Germline V gives CDR1 MGHRA, CDR2 YSYEKL. The DNA for the CDR3 is TGCGCCAGCAGCCAAGCCACAGGGGGCTTTATCACCGGGGAGCTGTTTTTT. Amino acids: CASSQATGGFITGELFF.

The V gene is TRBV4-1, the J gene TRBJ1-3; tentative D call: TRBD1 (6 bases). Per the germline V gene, CDR1 is MGHRA and CDR2 is YSYEKL. The CDR3 consists of 18 residues. V was shortened by 4 bases and J by 0 bases, with 19 bases between the two germline ends. DNA of the CDR3: TGCGCCAGCAGCCGGACCAACAGGGACGGCAACTCTGGAAACACCATATATTTT. It yields the protein CASSRTNRDGNSGNTIYF.

The chain recombines TRBV5-4 with TRBJ1-1, with TRBD1 as a possible D gene (6 bases). CDR1 and CDR2 from the germline V gene are SGHNT and YYREEE (reference sequence). The CDR3 is 14 residues long. Trimming removed 6 bases at V and 0 bases at J, with 12 bases between. CDR3 residues: CASTLGGLNTEAFF. In DNA form, the CDR3 reads TGTGCCAGCACCCTTGGGGGCCTGAACACTGAAGCTTTCTTT.

V and J are TRBV9 and TRBJ2-7; TRBD1 matches at 9 bases. Trimming removed 0 bases from V and 6 bases from J; junction bases left unmatched: 10. CDR3 size: 16 residues. CDR1 and CDR2 (germline): SGDLS, YYNGEE. The CDR3 DNA is TGTGCCAGCAGCGTAGGGGACAGGGAATGGACGGGCGAGCAGTACTTC. Protein product: CASSVGDREWTGEQYF. The full variable domain, rest sourced from reference TRBV9 and TRBJ2-7, is DSGVTQTPKHLITATGQRVTLRCSPRSGDLSVYWYQQSLDQGLQFLIQYYNGEERAKGNILERFSAQQFPDLHSELNLSSLELGDSALYFCASSVGDREWTGEQYFGPGTRLTVT.

This clone was counted a single time. V usage is TRBV4-2 and J usage is TRBJ2-1; 8 bases line up with TRBD2. The J segment lost 5 bases and the V segment lost 4 bases, leaving 1 base of the junction unmatched. Germline CDR1 reads LGHNA; CDR2 reads YNFKEQ. This CDR3 has 13 residues. CDR3 coding DNA: TGTGCCAGCAGCCGGCGGGGGGACAATGAGCAGTTCTTC. It yields the protein CASSRRGDNEQFF.

This chain joins TRBV4-1 and TRBJ2-3; 10 bases line up with TRBD2. After removal of 4 bases from V and 1 base from J, the junction contained 5 bases not matched to a gene. The length of the CDR3 is 16 residues. CDR1 is MGHRA and CDR2 is YSYEKL in the germline V gene. CDR3 sequence: CASSPQGTSGTDTQYF. Here the CDR3 DNA reads TGCGCCAGCAGCCCGCAGGGGACTAGCGGCACAGATACGCAGTATTTT.

The V gene is TRBV5-6, the J gene TRBJ1-2; 8 bases are a match to TRBD1. V dropped 4 bases and J dropped 8; count of bases not matched to a gene: 13. Per germline, CDR1 SGHDT and CDR2 YYEEEE. The CDR3 extends over 15 amino acids. The CDR3 DNA reads as TGTGCCAGCAGCGCGACAGGGGTCAAAATGAGGGGCTACACCTTC. Translation gives CASSATGVKMRGYTF.

The rearrangement joins TRBV6-1 to TRBJ1-1; D call uncertain. Germline V gives CDR1 MNHNS, CDR2 SASEGT. Trimming shortened V by 1 base and J by 5 bases, and 11 bases separated the two germline ends. There are 14 residues in the CDR3. The CDR3, as DNA: TGTGCCAGCAGTGAAGAGTTGGAGCGGACTGAAGCTTTCTTT. Translating gives CASSEELERTEAFF.

The J gene is TRBJ2-7, the V gene TRBV28, with 7 bases aligning to TRBD1. This CDR3 has 15 residues. Trimming cost V 6 bases and J 1 base; bases outside gene matches: 9. CDR1 is MDHEN and CDR2 is SYDVKM in the germline V gene. The CDR3 is CASSPGTAVSYEQYF. CDR3 coding DNA: TGTGCCAGCAGCCCCGGGACAGCTGTGTCCTACGAGCAGTACTTC.

The V call is TRBV7-8, the J call TRBJ2-1, with TRBD2 matching 7 bases. After removal of 1 base from V and 5 bases from J, the junction contained 8 bases not matched to a gene. Germline CDR1 reads SGHVS; CDR2 reads FQNEAQ. CDR3 length: 16 residues. CDR3 nucleotides: TGTGCCAGCAGCTTAGAGCGGGGCAGCCCTCACAATGAGCAGTTCTTC. Encoded protein: CASSLERGSPHNEQFF.

The chain employs TRBV4-1 and TRBJ1-1; D may be TRBD1 (5 bases). V was cut by 1 base and J by 3 bases, with 12 bases left in between. CDR3 length: 15 amino acids. Germline assignment: CDR1 MGHRA and CDR2 YSYEKL. The CDR3 here is CASSQGRGVDTEAFF. CDR3 DNA sequence: TGCGCCAGCAGCCAAGGGCGGGGGGTCGACACTGAAGCTTTCTTT.

The CDR3 loop is CASSSGGGTEAFF. As DNA, the CDR3 is TGTGCCAGCAGTTCCGGGGGGGGCACTGAAGCTTTCTTT. The rearrangement links TRBV27 to TRBJ1-1; weak D call: TRBD1 (5 bases). The germline V and J ends were trimmed by 4 bases and 4 bases, with 10 bases remaining between them. This CDR3 is 13 amino acids long. CDR1 and CDR2 (germline): MNHEY, SMNVEV (reference sequence).

V usage is TRBV7-9 and J usage is TRBJ1-3, with D unresolved. Deletions cut 4 bases from V and 5 bases from J, with 9 bases between. The germline V gene has CDR1 SEHNR and CDR2 FQNEAQ (reference sequence). The CDR3 is 13 residues long. CDR3 region: CASSSPPRNTIYF. CDR3 nucleotide sequence: TGTGCCAGCAGCTCCCCTCCCCGAAACACCATATATTTT. The variable domain in full, completed from reference TRBV7-9 and TRBJ1-3, reads DTGVSQNPRHKITKRGQNVTFRCDPISEHNRLYWYRQTLGQGPEFLTYFQNEAQLEKSRLLSDRFSAERPKGSFSTLEIQRTEQGDSAMYLCASSSPPRNTIYFGEGSWLTVV.

Here the CDR3 DNA reads TGTGCCAGCAGCTTAGACAGCGGCTACACCTTC. Translation gives CASSLDSGYTF. V and J are TRBV7-9 and TRBJ1-2; D is undetermined. The V end was cut by 1 base, the J end by 8 bases, with 5 bases between. This CDR3 region has 11 residues. Germline CDR1 reads SEHNR; CDR2 reads FQNEAQ (reference sequence).

The CDR3 sequence is CASSPRVGTEAFF. The CDR3, as DNA: TGTGCCAGTAGTCCCAGGGTCGGAACTGAAGCTTTCTTT. The chain couples TRBV19 to TRBJ1-1; D is possibly TRBD1 (5 bases). V was shortened by 5 bases and J by 5 bases, with 12 bases between the two germline ends. The germline V gene has CDR1 LNHDA and CDR2 SQIVND (reference sequence). CDR3 length equals 13 residues.

V is TRBV27 and J is TRBJ1-1; D is undetermined. CDR1 and CDR2 (germline): MNHEY, SMNVEV (reference sequence). V lost 6 bases to trimming and J lost 6 bases, with 17 bases between them. The CDR3 is 14 amino acids. Written as DNA, the CDR3 is TGTGCCAGCAGACACTCAGGAGGACGCCCTGAAGCTTTCTTT. Its translation: CASRHSGGRPEAFF.

The rearrangement links TRBV18 to TRBJ1-5, with 7 bases lining up with TRBD1. J was trimmed by 1 base and V by 2 bases; bases with no gene match: 2. This CDR3 is built from 15 residues. Germline-derived CDR1 and CDR2 are KGHSH and LQKENI. The CDR3 coding sequence is TGTGCCAGCTCACCAAAGACAGGGAGCAATCAGCCCCAGCATTTT. Translation gives CASSPKTGSNQPQHF.

As DNA, the CDR3 is TGCGCCAGTAAGCCAGCAGCGGGAACTAACTATGGCTACACCTTC. This encodes CASKPAAGTNYGYTF. The chain couples TRBV5-1 to TRBJ1-2, with D unresolved. The V end lost 8 bases, the J end lost 0 bases, and 17 bases lay between the germline ends. Germline V lookup: CDR1 SGHRS, CDR2 YFSETQ. This CDR3 comprises 15 residues.

The J gene is TRBJ1-1, the V gene TRBV5-5; the D gene is possibly TRBD1 (6 bases). The germline V gene has CDR1 SGHKS and CDR2 YYEKEE (reference sequence). CDR3 length equals 14 residues. Trimming removed 2 bases from V and 0 bases from J, with 8 bases in between. The CDR3 DNA reads as TGTGCCAGCAGCTTCGGGACAATGAACACTGAAGCTTTCTTT. Its translation: CASSFGTMNTEAFF.

The J gene is TRBJ1-1, the V gene TRBV9; maybe TRBD1 (5 bases). This CDR3 spans 14 amino acids. Germline V gene data show CDR1 as SGDLS and CDR2 as YYNGEE. V lost 3 bases, J lost 7 bases, and 16 bases lay in between. This CDR3 reads CASSAYPDSSEAFF. The CDR3 DNA follows: TGTGCCAGCAGCGCGTACCCCGACAGCAGTGAAGCTTTCTTT.